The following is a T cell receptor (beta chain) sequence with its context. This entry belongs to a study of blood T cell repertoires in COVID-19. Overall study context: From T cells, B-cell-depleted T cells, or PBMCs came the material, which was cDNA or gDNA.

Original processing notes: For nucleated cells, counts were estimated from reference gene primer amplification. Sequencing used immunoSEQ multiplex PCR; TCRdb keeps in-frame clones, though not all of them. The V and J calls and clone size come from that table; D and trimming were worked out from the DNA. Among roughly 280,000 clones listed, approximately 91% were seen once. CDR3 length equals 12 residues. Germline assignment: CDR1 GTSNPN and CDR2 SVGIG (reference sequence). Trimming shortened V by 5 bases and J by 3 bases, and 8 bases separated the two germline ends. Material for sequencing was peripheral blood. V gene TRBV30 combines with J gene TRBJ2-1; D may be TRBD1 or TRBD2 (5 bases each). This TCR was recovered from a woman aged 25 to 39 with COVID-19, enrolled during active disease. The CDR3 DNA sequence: TGTGCCTGGGAGGGGATCTACAATGAGCAGTTCTTC. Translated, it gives CAWEGIYNEQFF.